A single TCR beta chain is shown here with its context. What this receptor recognizes is not known. Per-base quality was not reported, and no clone a single base away is much larger than it. This sample stems from a study of shared clonotypes between healthy human individuals (dated by TCRdb to between 2020 and 2021). Background on the whole study: A couple of women and a few men aged 18 to 49 years were included in the cohort. For each donor, CD4 naive and CD4 memory were each given three plates, CD8 naive was given two plates, and CD8 memory was given one plate. The study deeply sequenced blood TCR repertoires of about 5 healthy adults to estimate repertoire size and the extent of clonotype sharing between individuals. To increase sequencing depth and limit assay-specific biases, different laboratories used diverse techniques to prepare libraries and sequence TCR repertoires. Leukapheresis yielded between about 0.9 and 9.5 billion PBMCs per donor. Points the paper makes about the study in general: Higher generation probabilities were observed for clonotypes shared by all four sorted-subset donors than for non-shared clonotypes. Sampling was restricted to blood, and TCR repertoires in tissue are likely to differ from TCR repertoires in blood. Rarefaction of sorted-subset datasets indicated incomplete sequencing despite the large sequencing depth. Pairwise subsampling led to the expectation that sequencing depth would affect the degree of clonotype sharing among donors. Naive subsets generally had larger estimated clonotype richness than memory subsets did. Sharing across several donors was observed for around 5% of naive CD4, 3% to 4% of naive CD8, 2.3% of memory CD4, and about 0.4% of memory CD8 clonotypes. The small number of donors limited the genetic and exposure-history diversity represented.

In the germline V gene, CDR1 corresponds to SGHTA and CDR2 to FQGNSA. The CDR3 runs 15 residues from the cysteine to the phenylalanine. Only the CDR3 DNA stays, 45 bases, in frame from base 1. The V end loses 2 bases and the J end loses 1 base, and a stretch of 9 bases separates them. TCR CDR3 regions were amplified from genomic DNA by multiplex PCR using the deep immunoSEQ assay. For each cell subset, the extracted genomic DNA was distributed evenly across all wells of several immunoSEQ 96-well plates, and each plate served as one replicate. For sorted subsets, 200 to 250 ng of genomic DNA, equivalent to roughly 33,000 T cell genomes, went into each replicate PCR. Purified libraries were quantified with a Qubit 3.0 fluorometer, sized on a Bioanalyzer 2100, and re-quantified with the KAPA Library Quantification kit. Every immunoSEQ 96-well plate was sequenced on a separate single-read 150-cycle Illumina NextSeq 550 flow cell. The original methods were these. Because the immunoSEQ output included only junctional sequences and no quality scores, the filtering could not be the same as the filtering used for full-length reads. To assign V/J genes and CDR3, sequences were annotated using PyIR, a Python wrapper for IgBLAST v1.9, with IMGT germline references. Reads with weak V/J assignments (E-value above 1e-6), missing CDR3, stop codons, out-of-frame junctions, or ambiguous translated residues were removed. V3J clonotypes were defined by identical inferred V gene, J gene, and CDR3 amino acid sequence. The percentage overlap between two repertoires was calculated by dividing the number of shared unique clonotypes by the size of the smaller repertoire. Richness of each repertoire was evaluated using RTK rarefaction, the Chao1 estimator, and Recon v2.1 estimates of unobserved clonotypes. OLGA was used to compute generation probabilities for all TCRbeta clonotypes that the gDNA method yielded from a handful of donors. Not all clones reach the TCRdb copy of this immuneACCESS table, which keeps in-frame sequences only. Checked studies attribute under half of the gap to unresolved V genes and leave the rest unexplained. The V and J calls and clone size were taken over from that table, and D and trimming were inferred from the DNA. For this sample there are millions of clones; over 90% appear just once. Together, the top ten hold about 0.39% of the sample.

The donors were healthy, HIV-negative adults with no recently reported acute infections or vaccinations. Every donor was a Caucasian adult residing in Nashville, Tennessee, USA. Magnetic negative selection was used to enrich CD4+ T cells, after which naive cells were positively selected on CD45RA and the negative fraction became the memory subset. Blood was obtained by leukapheresis, after which PBMCs were separated by Ficoll-Histopaque density gradient centrifugation and cryopreserved in liquid nitrogen vapor phase. Purity and quantity of every magnetically sorted T cell population were checked by analytical flow cytometry. Each sorted fraction had its genomic DNA isolated and then quantified by UV absorbance on a Nanodrop 2000c.

The sequence was collected from a man between 18 and 29 years old in good health. Some clones in this sample may be carry-over from other donors' samples. The sample taken for sequencing was naive CD4+ T cells from PBMCs. What the cell subset or site label conveys for this sample: CD45RA+ positively selected. The sequence joins TRBV7-2 to TRBJ1-3; a tentative D match to TRBD1 spans 6 bases. The CDR3 region has the sequence CASSLNRASGNTIYF. The bases read TGTGCCAGCAGCTTAAACAGGGCATCTGGAAACACCATATATTTT.